This T cell receptor beta chain is from a study of blood T cell repertoires in COVID-19. Study-level background: Whether acute or convalescent, the COVID-19 samples came from the United States, Italy and Spain. In each case, the material was cDNA or gDNA derived from T cells, B-cell-depleted T cells, or PBMCs.

The CDR3 has 15 residues. V was clipped by 4 bases and J by 6 bases, with 14 bases between them. The V gene's germline CDR1 is KGHDR and CDR2 SFDVKD. Authors' methods: Reference gene primer amplification gave nucleated cell count estimates. The table came from immunoSEQ multiplex PCR; TCRdb's copy has only in-frame clones and leaves some out. V and J calls and clone size follow that table, whereas D and trimming were derived from the DNA. This table has 250,000 to 300,000 clones, 88% appearing once. The rearrangement uses TRBV24-1 and TRBJ2-2; weak D call: TRBD1 (7 bases). Input material: peripheral blood. This TCR came from a woman in her thirties with COVID-19, enrolled during active disease. CDR3 nucleotide sequence: TGTGCCACCAGTGAGGGCAGGGGGGTCGCCGGGGAGCTGTTTTTT. Translation: CATSEGRGVAGELFF.